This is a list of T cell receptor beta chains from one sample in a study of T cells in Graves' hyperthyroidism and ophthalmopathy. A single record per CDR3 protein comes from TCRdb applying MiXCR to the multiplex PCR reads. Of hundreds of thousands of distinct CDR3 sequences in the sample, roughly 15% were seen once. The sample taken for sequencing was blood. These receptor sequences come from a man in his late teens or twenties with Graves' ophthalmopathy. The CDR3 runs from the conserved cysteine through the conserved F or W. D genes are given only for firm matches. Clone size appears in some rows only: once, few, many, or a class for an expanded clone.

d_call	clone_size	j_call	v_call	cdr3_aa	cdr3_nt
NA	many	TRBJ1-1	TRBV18	CASSDDRRRAEAFF	TGTGCCAGCTCAGATGACAGGCGGCGCGCTGAAGCTTTCTTT
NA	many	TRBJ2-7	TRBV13	CASSTPARSYEQYF	TGTGCCAGCAGCACCCCCGCTCGCTCCTACGAGCAGTACTTC
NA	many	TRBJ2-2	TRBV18	CASSPGGTEYTGELFF	TGTGCCAGCTCACCAGGCGGGACGGAGTACACCGGGGAGCTGTTTTTT
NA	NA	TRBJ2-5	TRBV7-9	CASRQGWQDQETQYF	TGTGCCAGCAGACAAGGGTGGCAGGACCAAGAGACCCAGTACTTC
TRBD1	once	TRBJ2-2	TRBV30	CAWSTGAGELFF	TGTGCCTGGAGTACAGGGGCCGGGGAGCTGTTTTTT
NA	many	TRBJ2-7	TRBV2	CASRASDQIIHEQYF	TGTGCCAGCAGGGCCTCGGACCAAATTATCCACGAGCAGTACTTC
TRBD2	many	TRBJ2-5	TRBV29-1	CSLGLAGAQETQYF	TGCAGCCTGGGACTAGCGGGGGCACAAGAGACCCAGTACTTC
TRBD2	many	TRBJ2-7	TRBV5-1	CASSLAGGGVYEQYF	TGCGCCAGCAGCTTGGCCGGCGGGGGGGTCTACGAGCAGTACTTC
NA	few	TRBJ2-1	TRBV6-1	CASTPTVHNEQFF	TGTGCCAGTACACCGACAGTACACAATGAGCAGTTCTTC
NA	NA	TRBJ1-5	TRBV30	CAWSVFEENQPQHF	TGTGCCTGGAGTGTATTCGAGGAAAATCAGCCCCAGCATTTT